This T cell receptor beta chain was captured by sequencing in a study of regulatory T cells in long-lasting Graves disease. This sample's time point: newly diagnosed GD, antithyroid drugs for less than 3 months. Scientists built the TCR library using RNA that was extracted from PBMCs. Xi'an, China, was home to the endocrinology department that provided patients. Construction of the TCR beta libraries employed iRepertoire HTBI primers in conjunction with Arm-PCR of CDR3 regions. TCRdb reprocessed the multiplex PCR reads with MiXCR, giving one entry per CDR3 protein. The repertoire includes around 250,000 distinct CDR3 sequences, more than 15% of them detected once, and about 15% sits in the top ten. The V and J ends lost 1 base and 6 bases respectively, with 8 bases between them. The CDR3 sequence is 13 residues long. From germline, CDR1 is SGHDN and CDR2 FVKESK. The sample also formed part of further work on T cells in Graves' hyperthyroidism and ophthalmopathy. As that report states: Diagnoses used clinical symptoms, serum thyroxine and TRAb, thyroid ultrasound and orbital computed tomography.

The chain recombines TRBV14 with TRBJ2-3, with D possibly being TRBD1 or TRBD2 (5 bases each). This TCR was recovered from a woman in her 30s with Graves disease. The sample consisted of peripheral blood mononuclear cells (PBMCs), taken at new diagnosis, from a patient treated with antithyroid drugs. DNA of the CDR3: TGTGCCAGCAGCCAAGGGGACGCGGATACGCAGTATTTT. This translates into CASSQGDADTQYF.